The 14 T cell receptor beta chains reported below all come from one sample, sequenced in a study of OX40 agonist ivuxolimab in advanced cancers. Repertoires were generated with immunoSEQ multiplex PCR, while TCRdb's copy carries only in-frame clones and drops some. This sample carries over 60,000 clones, approximately 78% of them seen once, and the ten largest clones take around 2%. This material consisted of CD4+ or CD8+ T cells sorted from blood, taken in a trial of the OX40 agonist ivuxolimab. These receptors originate from an adult with an advanced solid tumor such as melanoma, head and neck, liver or kidney cancer.

The V call is TRBV7-3, the J call TRBJ2-5; D might be TRBD2 (6 bases). The germline V gene has CDR1 SGHTA and CDR2 FQGTGA. The V gene lost 1 base and the J gene lost 5 bases, with 17 bases spanning the gap. The CDR3 is made up of 16 amino acids. CDR3 region: CASSLNPPRAGETQYF. DNA of the CDR3: TGTGCCAGCAGCTTAAACCCTCCGCGGGCGGGGGAGACCCAGTACTTC. Drawing the rest from reference TRBV7-3 and TRBJ2-5, the complete variable domain is GAGVSQTPSNKVTEKGKYVELRCDPISGHTALYWYRQSLGQGPEFLIYFQGTGAADDSGLPNDRFFAVRPEGSVSTLKIQRTERGDSAVYLCASSLNPPRAGETQYFGPGTRLLVL.

The chain couples TRBV5-1 to TRBJ2-7; D is ambiguous. The CDR3 runs 14 residues. Germline CDR1 reads SGHRS; CDR2 reads YFSETQ. The V end was cut by 0 bases, the J end by 3 bases, with 10 bases between. In DNA form, the CDR3 reads TGCGCCAGCAGCTTGGCCCCCAGTTACTACGAGCAGTACTTC. It translates to CASSLAPSYYEQYF.

The chain recombines TRBV6-1 with TRBJ1-4; D call uncertain. The CDR3 is 16 amino acids. The V gene lost 4 bases and the J gene lost 5 bases, with 17 bases spanning the gap. Germline CDR1 and CDR2: MNHNS and SASEGT. The CDR3, as DNA: TGTGCCAGCAGTGGGAATACTGGAATGGCGAATGAAAAACTGTTTTTT. Translating it yields CASSGNTGMANEKLFF.

The chain links TRBV5-1 to TRBJ2-1; 12 bases line up with TRBD2. This CDR3 spans 19 amino acids. The germline gives CDR1 SGHRS, CDR2 YFSETQ. The V gene end was trimmed by 1 base and the J gene end by 1 base; junction bases not matched to a gene: 9. CDR3 DNA sequence: TGCGCCAGCAGCTTGTCCCCTAGCGGGAGGGGGGGGTCCTACAATGAGCAGTTCTTC. Its translation is CASSLSPSGRGGSYNEQFF.

The rearrangement links TRBV2 to TRBJ1-1; possibly TRBD1 for D (5 bases). Germline assignment: CDR1 SNHLY and CDR2 FYNNEI. Trimming removed 4 bases at V and 5 bases at J, with 14 bases between. The CDR3 runs to 14 residues. For the CDR3, the DNA is TGTGCCAGCAGTGGGCCGGGACTGGGGACTGAAGCTTTCTTT. Its translation: CASSGPGLGTEAFF.

V and J are TRBV10-3 and TRBJ2-7; 14 bases line up with TRBD2. Losses at the gene ends were 4 bases for V and 5 bases for J; bases not matched to a gene: 4. Germline V gives CDR1 ENHRY, CDR2 SYGVKD. The CDR3 is 15 amino acids. CDR3 protein: CAISVTSGRAHEQYV. The CDR3 region has the DNA TGTGCCATCAGTGTGACTAGCGGGAGGGCGCACGAGCAGTACGTC.

This clone showed up just a few times. The J gene is TRBJ1-2, the V gene TRBV19, with TRBD1 as a possible D gene (5 bases). The CDR3 totals 15 residues. CDR1 and CDR2 from the germline V gene are LNHDA and SQIVND (reference sequence). The V and J ends lost 5 bases and 4 bases respectively, with 17 bases between them. CDR3 nucleotides: TGTGCCAGTAGTCCGCTCCAGGGAGAGGGCTATGGCTACACCTTC. The encoded protein is CASSPLQGEGYGYTF.

The rearrangement joins TRBV9 to TRBJ2-3; 8 bases agree with TRBD1. The length of the CDR3 is 16 residues. Unmatched junction bases numbered 8, after V lost 0 bases and J lost 5 bases. Germline assignment: CDR1 SGDLS and CDR2 YYNGEE. The CDR3 DNA sequence: TGTGCCAGCAGCGTAGCTGGGCAGGGGGCTGGAGATACGCAGTATTTT. This encodes CASSVAGQGAGDTQYF.

In DNA, the CDR3 is TGCGCCAGCAGCCAAGCGGGGGGACAGCTCTACGAGCAGTACGTC. Amino acid sequence: CASSQAGGQLYEQYV. The V gene is TRBV4-1, the J gene TRBJ2-7, with D perhaps TRBD1 or TRBD2 (7 bases each). Germline CDR1 is MGHRA and CDR2 is YSYEKL. The V end lost 1 base, the J end lost 3 bases, and 13 bases lay between the germline ends. The CDR3 spans 15 residues.

This chain joins TRBV5-6 and TRBJ1-2; no clear D. CDR3 length: 15 residues. With 5 bases removed from V and 2 bases from J, the gap between germline ends came to 16 bases. Germline CDR1 and CDR2: SGHDT and YYEEEE. The CDR3 protein is CASSSGGPYNYGYTF. CDR3 DNA sequence: TGTGCCAGCAGTTCGGGAGGGCCCTACAACTATGGCTACACCTTC.

The CDR3 bases are TGTGCCAGCAGCAGGCGAGACAACACAGATACGCAGTATTTT. Its translation: CASSRRDNTDTQYF. The chain combines TRBV6-5 with TRBJ2-3; D unclear. This CDR3 region has 14 residues. Trimming took off 6 bases at V and 2 bases at J, with 12 bases between the two ends. Per the germline V gene, CDR1 is MNHEY and CDR2 is SVGAGI.

This clone was counted a few times. The chain joins TRBV29-1 to TRBJ2-1; 7 nucleotides align to TRBD2. The CDR3 is made up of 13 amino acids. In germline, CDR1 is SQVTM, CDR2 ANQGSEA. V shed 7 bases, J shed 2 bases, and the junction held 5 bases outside the gene matches. CDR3 in DNA: TGCAGCGCACTTGGACTAGCCTACAATGAGCAGTTCTTC. It codes for CSALGLAYNEQFF.

The V gene is TRBV2, the J gene TRBJ1-2, with 7 bases aligning to TRBD1. This CDR3 spans 12 amino acids. In germline, CDR1 is SNHLY, CDR2 FYNNEI. With V trimmed by 5 bases and J by 8 bases, 5 bases remained unmatched. CDR3 loop: CASSYTGDGYTF. Written as DNA, the CDR3 is TGTGCCAGCAGTTATACAGGGGACGGCTACACCTTC.

The chain recombines TRBV5-6 with TRBJ2-3; D is unresolved. Germline CDR1 is SGHDT and CDR2 is YYEEEE. V lost 2 bases and J lost 5, with 9 bases in between. CDR3 length: 13 residues. In DNA, the CDR3 is TGTGCCAGCAGCTTCCTGATACTAGATACGCAGTATTTT. Its translation: CASSFLILDTQYF.